This T cell receptor beta chain was sequenced in a study of blood T cell repertoires in COVID-19. Across the study: The United States, Italy and Spain supplied acute and convalescent COVID-19 samples. Nucleic acid was either cDNA or gDNA, and it came from T cells, B-cell-depleted T cells, or PBMCs.

As handled by the study authors: Quantification of nucleated cells was approximated via reference gene primer amplification. Sequenced by immunoSEQ multiplex PCR; TCRdb stores in-frame clones only, minus some. The V and J calls and clone size come from that table; D and trimming were worked out from the DNA. The data show under 300,000 clones, approximately 90% seen once. In terms of age and location, participants ranged from roughly 18 to 90 years and lived in about 25 US areas. The CDR3 extends over 13 amino acids. Germline assignment: CDR1 MDHEN and CDR2 SYDVKM. V dropped 6 bases and J dropped 8; count of bases not matched to a gene: 7.

The genes are TRBV28 and TRBJ1-3; 7 nucleotides align to TRBD1. The specimen was PBMCs or T cells enriched from blood (not recorded which). The sequence was obtained from a woman in her 30s with acute COVID-19. For the CDR3, the DNA is TGTGCCAGCAGGCCTGACAGGGAGTACACCATATATTTT. Protein product: CASRPDREYTIYF.